These T cell receptor beta chains were read from a single sample in a study of CD8 T cells in Susac syndrome. TCRdb redid the calling of the immunoSEQ multiplex PCR reads with MiXCR, one entry per CDR3 protein. Of about 210,000 distinct CDR3 sequences in the sample, around 96% were seen once. Sequencing was performed on CD4+ T cells from PBMCs. Source of these receptors: a human donor with multiple sclerosis. The CDR3 runs from the conserved cysteine through the conserved F or W. The D gene is left open where the match is weak. A clone size is listed for some rows: how often the clone was seen (once, few, many), or a class if it is expanded.

TRBD2,TRBV4-1,18,TRBJ2-2,.,CASSHIRTSGRSAGELFF,TGCGCCAGCAGCCATATAAGGACTAGCGGGAGGAGTGCCGGGGAGCTGTTTTTT
TRBD1,TRBV29-1,13,TRBJ2-2,.,CSADRASTGELFF,TGCAGCGCGGACAGGGCCTCGACCGGGGAGCTGTTTTTT
.,TRBV4-2,16,TRBJ2-1,.,CASSPRVADLYNEQFF,TGTGCCAGCAGCCCGAGGGTAGCGGACCTGTACAATGAGCAGTTCTTC
.,TRBV28,13,TRBJ2-7,.,CASSLQIPFEQYF,TGTGCCAGCAGTTTGCAGATTCCTTTCGAGCAGTACTTC
.,TRBV2,10,TRBJ2-5,.,CASGGSGHYF,TGTGCCAGCGGAGGGTCAGGCCATTACTTC
TRBD2,TRBV14,14,TRBJ2-1,.,CASSQGLAGYEQFF,TGTGCCAGCAGCCAAGGACTAGCGGGATACGAGCAGTTCTTC
.,TRBV9,14,TRBJ1-1,.,CASSVGRLNTEAFF,TGTGCCAGCAGCGTAGGCCGACTGAACACTGAAGCTTTCTTT
TRBD1,TRBV5-4,14,TRBJ1-4,.,CASSTGQFNEKLFF,TGTGCCAGCAGCACGGGACAGTTTAATGAAAAACTGTTTTTT
.,TRBV5-1,13,TRBJ2-7,.,CASSLAGSYEQYF,TGTGCCAGCAGCTTAGCAGGTTCCTACGAGCAGTACTTC
.,TRBV18,14,TRBJ1-6,.,CASSPFRYNSPLHF,TGTGCCAGCTCACCATTCCGCTATAATTCACCCCTCCACTTT
TRBD1,TRBV2,13,TRBJ1-1,.,CASSPSGTGEAFF,TGTGCCAGCAGCCCCTCGGGGACAGGGGAAGCTTTCTTT
TRBD1,TRBV20-1,15,TRBJ1-5,.,CSARAAGQVNQPQHF,TGCAGTGCTAGAGCCGCGGGACAGGTTAATCAGCCCCAGCATTTT
.,TRBV20-1,12,TRBJ2-7,.,CSAGRAPYEQYF,TGCAGTGCTGGCAGGGCCCCCTACGAGCAGTACTTC
.,TRBV19,12,TRBJ2-1,.,CASSPRTEEQFF,TGTGCCAGTAGTCCTCGGACGGAAGAGCAGTTCTTC
.,TRBV29-1,12,TRBJ1-4,.,CSVEQRVGKLFF,TGCAGCGTTGAACAGAGGGTGGGGAAACTGTTTTTT
.,TRBV7-2,15,TRBJ2-1,.,CASRPTDWGGDEQFF,TGTGCCAGCAGACCAACGGACTGGGGGGGCGATGAGCAGTTCTTC
.,TRBV7-2,17,TRBJ2-5,once,CASSLGFVGSGQETQYF,TGTGCCAGCAGCTTAGGGTTTGTCGGTAGCGGCCAAGAGACCCAGTACTTC
.,TRBV3-1,14,TRBJ2-5,.,CASSHPGPEGTQYF,TGTGCCAGCAGCCACCCCGGACCCGAGGGAACCCAGTACTTC
TRBD1,TRBV20-1,17,TRBJ1-3,once,CSAVPGDRGLSGNTIYF,TGCAGTGCTGTCCCAGGGGACAGGGGCCTCTCTGGAAACACCATATATTTT
TRBD2,TRBV6-2/TRBV6-3,14,TRBJ2-5,.,CASSRTSGTPFQYF,TGTGCCAGCAGCCGTACTAGCGGGACGCCTTTCCAGTACTTC
.,TRBV7-9,14,TRBJ1-1,.,CASSLEGGDTEAFF,TGTGCCAGCAGCTTAGAAGGGGGTGACACTGAAGCTTTCTTT
TRBD1,TRBV20-1,12,TRBJ1-6,.,CSARQGNSPLHF,TGCAGTGCCCGACAGGGCAATTCACCCCTCCACTTT
TRBD1,TRBV9,14,TRBJ1-4,.,CASSAGTADQKLFF,TGTGCCAGCAGTGCCGGGACAGCGGACCAAAAACTGTTTTTT
.,TRBV23-1,13,TRBJ2-3,few,CASSQDDTDTQYF,TGCGCCAGCAGTCAGGACGACACAGATACGCAGTATTTT
.,TRBV3-1,13,TRBJ1-1,.,CASSGTLNTEAFF,TGTGCCAGCAGCGGGACACTGAACACTGAAGCTTTCTTT
TRBD1,TRBV7-2,18,TRBJ2-6,.,CASSHGTGLSSGANVLTF,TGTGCCAGCAGCCATGGGACAGGGCTAAGCTCTGGGGCCAACGTCCTGACTTTC
TRBD2,TRBV20-1,16,TRBJ2-2,.,CSAPLGLAGGTGELFF,TGCAGTGCTCCCTTGGGACTAGCGGGAGGAACCGGGGAGCTGTTTTTT
.,TRBV29-1,11,TRBJ2-5,.,CSVRRRETQYF,TGCAGCGTTAGGAGAAGAGAGACCCAGTACTTC
TRBD1,TRBV27,14,TRBJ1-5,.,CASSLMQGEQPQHF,TGTGCCAGCAGTTTAATGCAGGGGGAACAGCCCCAGCATTTT
.,TRBV4-1,15,TRBJ1-2,.,CASSQPGPTNYGYTF,TGCGCCAGCAGCCAACCGGGCCCTACTAACTATGGCTACACCTTC
TRBD2,TRBV20-1,16,TRBJ2-1,.,CSAIPIAGDLYNEQFF,TGCAGTGCTATCCCCATAGCGGGAGATCTCTACAATGAGCAGTTCTTC
.,TRBV7-9,11,TRBJ2-1,.,CASSPATEQFF,TGTGCCAGCAGCCCAGCAACTGAGCAGTTCTTC
TRBD2,TRBV28,15,TRBJ2-7,.,CASIQTSGSSYEQYF,TGTGCCAGCATCCAAACTAGCGGAAGCTCCTACGAGCAGTACTTC
.,TRBV15,15,TRBJ1-2,.,CATSRDSFSNYGYTF,TGTGCCACCAGCAGAGATTCATTCTCTAACTATGGCTACACCTTC
.,TRBV29-1,11,TRBJ1-1,once,CSVGQIGEAFF,TGCAGCGTAGGACAGATAGGAGAAGCTTTCTTT
TRBD1,TRBV30,13,TRBJ2-7,.,CAWSVRGTGEQYF,TGTGCCTGGAGTGTACGCGGGACAGGCGAGCAGTACTTC
TRBD1,TRBV23-1,12,TRBJ2-1,.,CASSHLDRVEFF,TGCGCCAGCAGTCACCTGGACAGGGTGGAGTTCTTC
.,TRBV20-1,13,TRBJ2-2,.,CSAARPNTGELFF,TGCAGTGCTGCAAGACCGAACACCGGGGAGCTGTTTTTT
TRBD2,TRBV30,18,TRBJ2-3,.,CAWSVHGLAGVMSDTQYF,TGTGCCTGGAGTGTACATGGACTAGCGGGAGTCATGTCAGATACGCAGTATTTT
.,TRBV5-4,16,TRBJ2-5,.,CASSLMTILDQETQYF,TGTGCCAGCAGCTTAATGACGATCCTGGATCAAGAGACCCAGTACTTC
.,TRBV23-1,12,TRBJ2-1,.,CASITTDNEQFF,TGCGCCAGCATAACTACTGACAATGAGCAGTTCTTC
.,TRBV15,17,TRBJ1-4,.,CATSRDRAGPPNEKLFF,TGTGCCACCAGCAGAGATCGAGCGGGTCCACCGAATGAAAAACTGTTTTTT
.,TRBV12-3/TRBV12-4,14,TRBJ1-6,.,CASSRLRGNSPLHF,TGTGCCAGCAGCCGTCTGAGAGGGAATTCACCCCTCCACTTT
.,TRBV29-1,11,TRBJ2-3,.,CSAPDPDTQYF,TGCAGCGCCCCGGATCCAGATACGCAGTATTTT
.,TRBV30,13,TRBJ2-7,.,CAWTDILGAEQYF,TGTGCCTGGACCGATATTTTGGGGGCCGAGCAGTACTTC
.,TRBV27,16,TRBJ2-1,.,CASVRDPNFGGNEQFF,TGTGCCAGCGTCCGGGATCCCAACTTCGGAGGCAATGAGCAGTTCTTC
.,TRBV5-6,13,TRBJ1-1,.,CASSHGRRGEAFF,TGTGCCAGCAGCCACGGGAGGAGAGGTGAAGCTTTCTTT
.,TRBV20-1,13,TRBJ2-3,.,CSARPTGTDTQYF,TGCAGTGCCAGGCCTACGGGGACAGATACGCAGTATTTT
.,TRBV20-1,10,TRBJ2-5,.,CSAIHETQYF,TGCAGTGCTATACATGAGACCCAGTACTTC
.,TRBV2,20,TRBJ1-6,.,CASSRGPLIPERSYNSPLHF,TGTGCCAGCAGCAGGGGTCCGCTTATCCCGGAGCGTTCCTATAATTCACCCCTCCACTTT
TRBD2,TRBV5-4,16,TRBJ2-3,.,CASSEGLASSTDTQYF,TGTGCCAGCAGCGAAGGACTAGCGTCTAGCACAGATACGCAGTATTTT
.,TRBV15,13,TRBJ1-5,.,CATSRSRGQPQHF,TGTGCCACCAGCAGATCCCGGGGTCAGCCCCAGCATTTT
.,TRBV30,12,TRBJ2-7,once,CAWTRGSYEQYF,TGTGCCTGGACCCGGGGTTCCTACGAGCAGTACTTC